This TCR beta chain was captured in a study of blood T cell repertoires in COVID-19. Looking at the study overall: Samples taken during acute and convalescent COVID-19 were collected in the United States, Italy and Spain.

This clone has only one observation. Authors' data handling: Nucleated cell counts were estimated from reference gene primer amplification. Data came from immunoSEQ multiplex PCR; TCRdb stores just in-frame clones and leaves some out. From that table come the V and J calls and clone size; the DNA was used to work out D and trimming. The sample shows roughly 280,000 clones, about nine tenths of them seen only once. CDR1 is SGHNT, CDR2 YENEEA, per germline. The germline V and J ends were trimmed by 1 base and 5 bases, with 3 bases remaining between them. This CDR3 has 11 residues. Material: peripheral blood. V is TRBV11-3 and J is TRBJ2-7; no reliable D call. The TCR sequence derives from a woman between 50 and 59 years old who had recovered from COVID-19. In nucleotides, the CDR3 is TGTGCCAGCAGCTTAGGGCACGAGCAGTACTTC. It is translated as CASSLGHEQYF.